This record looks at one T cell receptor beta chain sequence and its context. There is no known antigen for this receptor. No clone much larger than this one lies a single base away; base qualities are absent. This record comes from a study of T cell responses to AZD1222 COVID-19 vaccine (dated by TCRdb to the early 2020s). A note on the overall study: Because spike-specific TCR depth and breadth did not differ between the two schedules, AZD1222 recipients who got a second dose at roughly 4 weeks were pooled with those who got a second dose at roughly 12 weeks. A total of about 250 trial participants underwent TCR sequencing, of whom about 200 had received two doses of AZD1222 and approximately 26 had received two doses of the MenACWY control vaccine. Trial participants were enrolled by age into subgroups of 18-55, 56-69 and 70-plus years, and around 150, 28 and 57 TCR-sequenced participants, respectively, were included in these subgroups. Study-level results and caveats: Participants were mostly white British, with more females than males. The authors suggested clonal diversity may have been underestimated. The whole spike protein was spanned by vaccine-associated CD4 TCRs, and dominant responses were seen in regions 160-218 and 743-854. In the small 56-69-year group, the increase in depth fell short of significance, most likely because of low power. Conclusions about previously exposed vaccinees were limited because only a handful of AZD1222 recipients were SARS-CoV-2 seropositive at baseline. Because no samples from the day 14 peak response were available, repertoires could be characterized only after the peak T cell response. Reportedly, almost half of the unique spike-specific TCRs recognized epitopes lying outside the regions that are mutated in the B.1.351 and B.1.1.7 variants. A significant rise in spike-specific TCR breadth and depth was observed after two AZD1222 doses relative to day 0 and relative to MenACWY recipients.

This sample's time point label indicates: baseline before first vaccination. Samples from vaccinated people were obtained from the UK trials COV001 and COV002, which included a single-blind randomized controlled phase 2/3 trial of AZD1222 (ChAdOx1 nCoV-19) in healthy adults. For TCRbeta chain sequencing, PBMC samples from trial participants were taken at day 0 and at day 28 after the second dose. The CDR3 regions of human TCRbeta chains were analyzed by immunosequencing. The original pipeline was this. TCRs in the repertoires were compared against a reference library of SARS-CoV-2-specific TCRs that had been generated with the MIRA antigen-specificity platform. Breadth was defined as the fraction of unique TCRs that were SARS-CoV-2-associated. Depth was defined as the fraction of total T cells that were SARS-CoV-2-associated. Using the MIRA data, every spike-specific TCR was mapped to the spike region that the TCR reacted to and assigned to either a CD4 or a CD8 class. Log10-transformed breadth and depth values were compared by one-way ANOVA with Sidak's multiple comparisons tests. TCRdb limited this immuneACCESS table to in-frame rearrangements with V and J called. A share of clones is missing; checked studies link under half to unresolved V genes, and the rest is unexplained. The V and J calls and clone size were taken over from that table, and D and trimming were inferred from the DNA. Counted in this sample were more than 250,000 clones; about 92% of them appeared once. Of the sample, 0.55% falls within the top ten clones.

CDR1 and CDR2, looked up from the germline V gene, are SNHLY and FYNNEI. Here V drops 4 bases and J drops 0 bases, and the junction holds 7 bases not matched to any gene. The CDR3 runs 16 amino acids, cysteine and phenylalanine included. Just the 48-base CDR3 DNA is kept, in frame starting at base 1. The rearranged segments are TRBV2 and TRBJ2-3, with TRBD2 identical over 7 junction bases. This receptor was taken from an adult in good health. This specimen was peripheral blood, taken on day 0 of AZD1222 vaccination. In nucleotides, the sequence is TGTGCCAGCAGTGTGTGGCTAGCGGCTAGCACAGATACGCAGTATTTT. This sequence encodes CASSVWLAASTDTQYF.